The 22 T cell receptor beta chains given below trace back to one sample, sequenced in a study of blood T cell repertoires in COVID-19 (TCRdb year 2020). Receptor libraries were prepared by the immunoSEQ multiplex PCR assay. TCRdb took over this immuneACCESS table, retaining in-frame rearrangements with V and J assigned. Such tables are incomplete; in checked studies, under half of the missing clones stem from an unresolved V gene, and the remainder is unexplained. Counted in this sample were 90,000 or so clones; 70% to 85% of them appeared once. The ten largest clonotypes hold 20% to 25% of the sample. Sequenced: peripheral blood. The receptors shown here come from a man aged 55 to 70 with acute or convalescent COVID-19.

This clone was seen a few times. The chain is built from TRBV5-1 and TRBJ1-4; TRBD1 is a possible D gene (6 bases). Trimming stripped 4 bases from V and 2 bases from J, with 12 bases between. Per the germline V gene, CDR1 is SGHRS and CDR2 is YFSETQ. The CDR3 loop spans 15 amino acids. The CDR3 loop reads CASSAQGFTNEKLFF. In DNA, the CDR3 is TGCGCCAGCAGCGCACAGGGATTTACTAATGAAAAACTGTTTTTT.

The rearrangement joins TRBV7-9 to TRBJ1-3, with 11 bases fitting TRBD1. This CDR3 has 16 residues. V shed 0 bases, J shed 2 bases, and the junction held 0 bases outside the gene matches. Per the germline V gene, CDR1 is SEHNR and CDR2 is FQNEAQ (reference sequence). CDR3 in DNA: TGTGCCAGCAGCTTAGCGGGACAGGGGGCTGGAAACACCATATATTTT. It is translated as CASSLAGQGAGNTIYF.

The chain combines TRBV27 with TRBJ1-1, with a possible D match to TRBD1 (6 bases). V lost 4 bases and J 6 bases, leaving 15 bases between the germline ends. CDR1 and CDR2 (germline): MNHEY, SMNVEV (reference sequence). This CDR3 has 14 residues. CDR3 nucleotide sequence: TGTGCCAGCAGTTCCCTTGTCAGGGGCGCTGAAGCTTTCTTT. Translating gives CASSSLVRGAEAFF.

The J gene is TRBJ2-5, the V gene TRBV5-1, with D possibly matching TRBD2 (5 bases). V was pared by 4 bases and J by 5 bases, with 15 bases between. The CDR3 consists of 14 residues. Germline-derived CDR1 and CDR2 are SGHRS and YFSETQ. The CDR3 coding sequence is TGCGCCAGCAGCGCGGGTCTCGGCGGGGAGACCCAGTACTTC. It translates to CASSAGLGGETQYF.

This clone has just one count. V usage is TRBV24-1 and J usage is TRBJ2-3; 7 bases fit TRBD1. The ends lost 9 bases at V and 4 bases at J; junction bases unmatched: 15. The germline gives CDR1 KGHDR, CDR2 SFDVKD. The CDR3 length is 16 residues. The CDR3: CATSYSTGELPDTQYF. The CDR3 nucleotides read TGTGCCACCTCATACTCAACAGGGGAACTCCCAGATACGCAGTATTTT.

This clone was observed a handful of times. The chain uses TRBV6-6 and TRBJ1-2, with 8 positions matching TRBD1. The CDR3 has 12 residues. Trimming removed 5 bases from V and 8 bases from J; junction bases left unmatched: 4. CDR1 and CDR2 (germline): MNHNY, SVGAGI (reference sequence). CDR3 loop: CASSLQGDGYTF. CDR3 sequence (DNA): TGTGCCAGCAGTCTACAGGGGGACGGCTACACCTTC.

The chain couples TRBV18 to TRBJ1-2, with D maybe TRBD1 (5 bases). The germline gives CDR1 KGHSH, CDR2 LQKENI. The CDR3 covers 14 residues. V was shortened by 1 base and J by 4 bases, with 10 bases between the two germline ends. The CDR3 DNA reads as TGTGCCAGCTCACCACTGCAGGGCCCCTATGGCTACACCTTC. Protein product: CASSPLQGPYGYTF.

The chain joins TRBV5-1 to TRBJ2-7, with TRBD1 matching 9 bases. Germline CDR1 is SGHRS and CDR2 is YFSETQ. Unmatched junction bases numbered 8, after V lost 6 bases and J lost 4 bases. This CDR3 is 14 amino acids long. The CDR3 spells CASTVGTGRYEQYF. The CDR3 DNA sequence: TGCGCCAGCACAGTTGGGACAGGGAGGTACGAGCAGTACTTC. Together with reference TRBV5-1 and TRBJ2-7, the CDR3 gives the full variable domain: KAGVTQTPRYLIKTRGQQVTLSCSPISGHRSVSWYQQTPGQGLQFLFEYFSETQRNKGNFPGRFSGRQFSNSRSEMNVSTLELGDSALYLCASTVGTGRYEQYFGPGTRLTVT.

CDR3 nucleotide sequence: TGTGCCAGCAGCCTGATTCAGGCCTCCACTGAAGCTTTCTTT. Encoded protein: CASSLIQASTEAFF. This rearrangement joins TRBV2 to TRBJ1-1; D not certain. Germline loops: CDR1 SNHLY, CDR2 FYNNEI. This CDR3 region has 14 residues. Trimming shortened V by 6 bases and J by 4 bases, and 15 bases separated the two germline ends.

This clone showed up just a few times. The chain links TRBV10-3 to TRBJ2-3, with 9 bases matching TRBD2. The ends lost 0 bases at V and 6 bases at J; junction bases unmatched: 10. The CDR3 totals 17 residues. Germline V gene data show CDR1 as ENHRY and CDR2 as SYGVKD. The CDR3 region is CAISESDRGLAADTQYF. The CDR3 nucleotides are TGTGCCATCAGTGAGTCGGATAGGGGACTAGCAGCTGATACGCAGTATTTT.

This sequence joins TRBV15 and TRBJ2-7, with D perhaps TRBD2 (5 bases). V was pared by 1 base and J by 4 bases, with 14 bases between. Looked up from germline, CDR1 is LNHNV and CDR2 is YYDKDF (reference sequence). The CDR3 consists of 15 residues. The CDR3 DNA reads TGTGCCACCAGCAGAGTAAGACGGGGAGCTTACGAGCAGTACTTC. This encodes CATSRVRRGAYEQYF.

This chain connects TRBV19 to TRBJ2-3; D is unclear. The CDR3 has 13 amino acids. Germline CDR1 reads LNHDA; CDR2 reads SQIVND (reference sequence). Trimming took off 6 bases at V and 0 bases at J, with 7 bases between the two ends. CDR3 sequence (DNA): TGTGCCAGTAGGTACAGTAGCACAGATACGCAGTATTTT. The encoded protein is CASRYSSTDTQYF.

The chain carries TRBV21-1 and TRBJ2-5; no DNA check was done on the table's D call, TRBD1. TRBV21-1 is tagged as a pseudogene. This CDR3 comprises 15 residues. The CDR3 DNA reads TGTGCCAGCAGTATACAGGGCAGGGTGGAAGAGACCCAGTACTTC. As protein: CASSIQGRVEETQYF.

The V and J genes are TRBV5-1 and TRBJ1-6; 10 bases agree with TRBD1. Germline V CDR1 and CDR2: SGHRS, YFSETQ. After removal of 1 base from V and 7 bases from J, the junction contained 2 bases not matched to a gene. This CDR3 is built from 15 residues. The CDR3 here is CASSLQGQGNSPLHF. DNA of the CDR3: TGCGCCAGCAGCTTGCAGGGACAGGGGAATTCACCCCTCCACTTT.

This rearrangement joins TRBV3-1 (or the pseudogene TRBV3-2) to TRBJ1-2, with TRBD1 matching 7 bases. Germline V gives CDR1 LGHDT, CDR2 YNNKEL (reference sequence). CDR3 length equals 15 residues. V trimming: 5 bases; J trimming: 2 bases; junction bases outside the gene matches: 8. The CDR3 loop is CASSTRQGPNYGYTF. The CDR3, as DNA: TGTGCCAGCAGCACCCGACAGGGACCCAACTATGGCTACACCTTC.

This clone was picked up one time. The V gene is TRBV5-1, the J gene TRBJ2-7; 7 bases are shared with TRBD2. From germline, CDR1 is SGHRS and CDR2 YFSETQ. The CDR3 has 14 amino acids. Trimming at V came to 4 bases and at J to 6 bases, leaving 10 bases not matched to a gene. CDR3 sequence (DNA): TGCGCCAGCAGCGGGTGGACTAGACTCGGCGAGCAGTACTTC. Translating gives CASSGWTRLGEQYF.

The V gene is TRBV7-7, the J gene TRBJ2-2; TRBD1 agrees at 8 bases. This CDR3 has 18 residues. The V gene's germline CDR1 is SSHAT and CDR2 FNYEAQ (reference sequence). V lost 4 bases, J lost 1 base, and 11 bases stayed unmatched. Here the CDR3 DNA reads TGTGCCAGCAGCTCCCTAGGCACCGGACAGGGGAACACCGGGGAGCTGTTTTTT. This translates into CASSSLGTGQGNTGELFF.

Comment on this clone: A read error may produce the germline difference seen at one junction end. V and J are TRBV5-1 and TRBJ2-6, with 16 bases matching TRBD2. Germline assignment: CDR1 SGHRS and CDR2 YFSETQ. The CDR3 runs to 20 residues. Here the CDR3 reads CASSQGTSGGAESEANVLTF. In DNA form, the CDR3 reads TGCGCCAGCAGCCAAGGGACTAGCGGGGGGGCGGAGTCTGAGGCCAACGTCCTGACTTTC. The full variable domain, completed using reference TRBV5-1 and TRBJ2-6, is KAGVTQTPRYLIKTRGQQVTLSCSPISGHRSVSWYQQTPGQGLQFLFEYFSETQRNKGNFPGRFSGRQFSNSRSEMNVSTLELGDSALYLCASSQGTSGGAESEANVLTFGAGSRLTVL.

The genes are TRBV6-2 or TRBV6-3 and TRBJ1-1; 7 bases agree with TRBD1. Per germline, CDR1 MNHEY and CDR2 SVGEGT. The V gene end was trimmed by 6 bases and the J gene end by 4 bases; junction bases not matched to a gene: 5. This CDR3 has 13 amino acids. CDR3 bases: TGTGCCAGCAGCCAGGGGGGGAGCACTGAAGCTTTCTTT. It yields the protein CASSQGGSTEAFF.

The genes are TRBV6-5 and TRBJ1-1; 8 bases are a match to TRBD1. Trimming took 2 bases from V and 5 from J; bases not matched to a gene: 7. CDR3 length: 15 amino acids. Per the germline V gene, CDR1 is MNHEY and CDR2 is SVGAGI. The CDR3 protein is CASSYAATGATEAFF. CDR3 DNA: TGTGCCAGCAGTTACGCGGCGACAGGGGCTACTGAAGCTTTCTTT.

The chain has TRBV28 and TRBJ1-3; the match to TRBD1 covers 9 bases. The V and J ends lost 7 bases and 9 bases, in that order; junction bases with no gene match: 10. The germline V gene has CDR1 MDHEN and CDR2 SYDVKM. The CDR3 covers 14 residues. CDR3 sequence reads: CASTKDRGAFTIYF. The DNA of the CDR3 is TGTGCCAGCACCAAGGACAGGGGAGCCTTCACCATATATTTT.

The chain combines TRBV18 with TRBJ1-6; D call uncertain. This CDR3 has 15 residues. The germline V and J ends were trimmed by 0 bases and 9 bases, with 12 bases remaining between them. Per germline, CDR1 KGHSH and CDR2 LQKENI. The CDR3 nucleotides read TGTGCCAGCTCACCACCGGGAGATCGTCGTTCACCCCTCCACTTT. Translated, it gives CASSPPGDRRSPLHF.